The clone carrying this TCR beta chain was seen at least ten times. The antigen remains unidentified. The record originates from a study of T cell repertoires in cytomegalovirus infection. Points from the study as a whole: Clonotype analysis showed dominance of the ex vivo response by HLA-C-restricted CMV-specific TCR beta clonotypes.

TCRdb independently ran MiXCR on the reads; one entry per CDR3 protein. Found here are around 99,000 distinct CDR3 sequences, less than 30% of them singletons; the top ten hold 80% to 90%. The CDR3 sequence is 14 residues long. Trimming took 2 bases from V and 3 from J; bases not matched to a gene: 4. The germline V gene has CDR1 SGHTA and CDR2 FQGNSA. The sequence was obtained from a human donor in good health (CMV status not recorded). Some clones in this sample may be carry-over from other donors' samples. This sequence joins TRBV7-2 and TRBJ2-7, with 7 bases that match TRBD1. The sample was CD8+ T cells from cultured PBMCs, taken from culture after CMV antigen stimulation. Here the CDR3 DNA reads TGTGCCAGCAGCTTACTCGGACAGGTCTACGAGCAGTACTTC. Translated: CASSLLGQVYEQYF. The complete variable domain, with remaining parts taken from reference TRBV7-2 and TRBJ2-7, reads GAGVSQSPSNKVTEKGKDVELRCDPISGHTALYWYRQSLGQGLEFLIYFQGNSAPDKSGLPSDRFSAERTGGSVSTLTIQRTQQEDSAVYLCASSLLGQVYEQYFGPGTRLTVT.